This TCR beta chain derives from a study of T cells in Graves' hyperthyroidism and ophthalmopathy. Clinical symptoms, serum thyroxine and TRAb, thyroid ultrasound and orbital computed tomography together formed the diagnostic basis. Before ophthalmopathy appeared, progressors gave blood at initial hyperthyroidism diagnosis. Using RNA transcripts as the source, TCR beta CDR3 regions were amplified. The HTBI primer set drove a first-round RT-PCR of the TCR CDR3. TCRdb itself ran the multiplex PCR reads through MiXCR, one entry per CDR3 protein. The profile shows fewer than 200,000 distinct CDR3 sequences, around 8.9% of them singletons. CDR1 SQVTM and CDR2 ANQGSEA come from the germline V gene. The CDR3 covers 12 residues. V was cut by 8 bases and J by 0 bases, with 9 bases left in between. In this sample, this clonotype turned up many times. Its target is unknown. General study findings and limits: Ophthalmopathy prediction by the model preceded onset by a median approximately 5.9 months.

The TCR comes from a woman aged 18-29 years with Graves' hyperthyroidism that later progressed to Graves' ophthalmopathy. Sequencing was carried out using blood. The chain carries TRBV29-1 and TRBJ2-3; D unclear. The CDR3: CSCGRSTDTQYF. In nucleotides, the CDR3 is TGCAGCTGCGGCAGGAGCACAGATACGCAGTATTTT.